Listed below are T cell receptor beta chains from one sample, sequenced in a study of blood T cell repertoires in COVID-19. The protocol was immunoSEQ multiplex PCR, while the TCRdb copy is restricted to in-frame clones and leaves out a portion. Of about 78,000 clones listed, roughly 80% were seen once; the top ten hold over 9.5%. Sample: peripheral blood. The receptors here all came from a human donor in a cohort sampled during active COVID-19. The CDR3 runs from the conserved cysteine through the conserved F or W. Each record gives: D gene, V gene, J gene, clone size, CDR3 DNA, CDR3 protein. The D gene is left open where the match is weak. A row's size may be missing; if present it is once, few, many or a size class.

TRBD2	TRBV6-4	TRBJ2-3	.	TGTGCCAGCAGCCTACTAGCGGGGACCAGTTATACGCAGTATTTT	CASSLLAGTSYTQYF
TRBD2	TRBV7-2	TRBJ2-5	once	TGTGCCAGCAGAAAAGGACTAGCGGTACAAGAGACCCAGTACTTC	CASRKGLAVQETQYF
.	TRBV5-4	TRBJ1-2	.	TGTGCCAGCACCTCAGTACCGGGACTCTATGGCTACACCTTC	CASTSVPGLYGYTF
.	TRBV7-9	TRBJ1-3	once	TGTGCCAGCAGCCTTTTTGGAAACACCATATATTTT	CASSLFGNTIYF
.	TRBV2	TRBJ2-7	.	TGTGCCAGCAGTGGGGCCTACAGTTCCTACGAGCAGTACTTC	CASSGAYSSYEQYF
.	TRBV5-4	TRBJ2-7	.	TGTGCCAGCAGCAACGAACGCGACGAGCAGTACTTC	CASSNERDEQYF
.	TRBV6-5	TRBJ1-1	.	TGTGCCAGCACTTTAGGGAGTGAAGACACTGAAGCTTTCTTT	CASTLGSEDTEAFF
.	TRBV2	TRBJ2-1	.	TGTGCCAGCAGTGTGACGACTAGGGGCTATGAGCAGTTCTTC	CASSVTTRGYEQFF
.	TRBV5-1	TRBJ1-3	.	TGCGCCAGCAGCTTGGGCGCCGGGAGCTCTGGAAACACCATATATTTT	CASSLGAGSSGNTIYF
TRBD1	TRBV5-1	TRBJ1-6	.	TGCGCCAGCAGCCCCACAGGGGGCCCTTCCTATAATTCACCCCTCCACTTT	CASSPTGGPSYNSPLHF
.	TRBV7-9	TRBJ1-1	.	TGTGCCAGCACCATAGGGGCAGCGAACACTGAAGCTTTCTTT	CASTIGAANTEAFF
.	TRBV5-1	TRBJ1-5	.	TGCGCCAGCAGGGGGGGACCGGGCCATCAGCCCCAGCATTTT	CASRGGPGHQPQHF
TRBD1	TRBV3-1/TRBV3-2	TRBJ1-1	.	TGTGCCAGCAGCCAGGGGACAGGGAACACTGAAGCTTTCTTT	CASSQGTGNTEAFF
TRBD1	TRBV6-6	TRBJ1-5	.	TGTGCCAGCAAGAGGTCAGGGGGTGATCAGCCCCAGCATTTT	CASKRSGGDQPQHF
.	TRBV3-1/TRBV3-2	TRBJ2-3	.	TGTGCCAGCAGCCAAGAAACGGACTTCACAGATACGCAGTATTTT	CASSQETDFTDTQYF